One sample yielded the 26 T cell receptor beta chains listed below, sequenced in a study of beta chain features in type 1 diabetes. Sequenced material consisted of expressed TCRB transcripts (all of the isolated RNA was reverse transcribed). The assay was immunoSEQ multiplex PCR, and TCRdb's table has in-frame clones only and misses some. This table has 970,000 or so clones, roughly 15% appearing once. Material for sequencing was naive CD4+ T cells from blood. The source of these receptors is a woman younger than 30 in good health.

This clone came up a few times. The J gene is TRBJ2-4, the V gene TRBV6-4, with 11 nucleotides matching TRBD2. The germline gives CDR1 MRHNA, CDR2 SNTAGT. V lost 8 bases, J lost 0 bases, and 9 bases stayed unmatched. The CDR3 loop spans 17 amino acids. The CDR3 reads CASLVNLAGGAKNIQYF. CDR3 nucleotides: TGTGCCAGCCTCGTAAACCTAGCGGGAGGAGCCAAAAACATTCAGTACTTC.

This chain joins TRBV15 and TRBJ2-7, with 9 bases that match TRBD2. This CDR3 is 14 amino acids long. The germline gives CDR1 LNHNV, CDR2 YYDKDF (reference sequence). J gave up 5 bases and V 2 bases, and 4 bases lay outside the gene matches. CDR3 amino acids: CATSRRIAGDEQYF. CDR3 sequence (DNA): TGTGCCACCAGCAGAAGAATAGCGGGAGACGAGCAGTACTTC.

This clone was recorded a few times. This rearrangement joins TRBV28 to TRBJ2-3, with D unresolved. This CDR3 has 13 amino acids. Per germline, CDR1 MDHEN and CDR2 SYDVKM. V lost 6 bases, J lost 0 bases, and 7 bases lay in between. The CDR3 nucleotides read TGTGCCAGCAGAGCGAGAAGCACAGATACGCAGTATTTT. Translating gives CASRARSTDTQYF.

This clone occurred a few times. V and J are TRBV28 and TRBJ1-2, with a weak D call TRBD1 (6 bases). Looked up from germline, CDR1 is MDHEN and CDR2 is SYDVKM. V was trimmed by 7 bases and J by 4 bases, leaving 16 bases between them. The CDR3 has 14 residues. CDR3 amino acids: CASTRGALGYGYTF. The CDR3 bases are TGTGCCAGCACACGGGGGGCGCTTGGCTATGGCTACACCTTC.

This clone was detected only a few times. Other DNA variants within this sample encode the same CDR3. The J gene is TRBJ2-6, the V gene TRBV28, with D perhaps matching TRBD2 (5 bases). Trimming removed 5 bases from V and 0 bases from J, with 8 bases in between. Germline V gene lookup returns CDR1 MDHEN and CDR2 SYDVKM. This CDR3 is built from 15 residues. CDR3 region: CASSLGDSGANVLTF. The CDR3 DNA follows: TGTGCCAGCAGTCTCGGGGACTCTGGGGCCAACGTCCTGACTTTC.

This CDR3 reads CASSHTGEKPYEQYF. The CDR3 DNA follows: TGTGCCAGCAGCCATACAGGGGAGAAACCCTACGAGCAGTACTTC. The V gene is TRBV7-9, the J gene TRBJ2-7; TRBD1 matches 7 bases. CDR1 is SEHNR and CDR2 is FQNEAQ in the germline V gene (reference sequence). V lost 5 bases and J lost 2; bases outside the gene matches: 9. CDR3 length equals 15 residues.

This clone has more than one count but fewer than ten. The V and J genes are TRBV2 and TRBJ2-1, with 7 bases lining up with TRBD2. The CDR3 covers 15 residues. Per the germline V gene, CDR1 is SNHLY and CDR2 is FYNNEI. V trimming: 6 bases; J trimming: 1 base; junction bases outside the gene matches: 6. The CDR3 sequence: CASSGTTGSYNEQFF. The CDR3 nucleotides are TGTGCCAGCAGCGGGACTACCGGGTCCTACAATGAGCAGTTCTTC.

This clone was counted a few times. This sequence joins TRBV5-1 and TRBJ2-1; 11 bases line up with TRBD2. The germline V gene has CDR1 SGHRS and CDR2 YFSETQ. J gave up 6 bases and V 6 bases, and 8 bases lay outside the gene matches. The CDR3 runs 15 residues. CDR3 loop: CASTLGLAGGNEQFF. The CDR3 DNA sequence: TGCGCCAGCACCCTCGGGCTAGCGGGAGGCAATGAGCAGTTCTTC.

In this sample, this clone turned up a few times. CDR3 nucleotides: TGCGCCAGCAGCCAAGGTCCTAGCGGGATACGAGATACGCAGTATTTT. Its protein product is CASSQGPSGIRDTQYF. This chain links TRBV4-3 with TRBJ2-3, with TRBD2 matching 9 bases. With V trimmed by 1 base and J by 5 bases, 7 bases remained unmatched. CDR3 size: 16 residues. CDR1 and CDR2 from the germline V gene are LGHNA and YSLEER.

This chain uses TRBV7-9 with TRBJ1-1; 7 bases align to TRBD1. After removal of 7 bases from V and 8 bases from J, the junction contained 10 bases not matched to a gene. Germline V CDR1 and CDR2: SEHNR, FQNEAQ (reference sequence). This CDR3 spans 13 amino acids. DNA of the CDR3: TGTGCCAGCATCCCCGGGACAGAGAGCGAAGCTTTCTTT. Translation: CASIPGTESEAFF. The entire variable domain, with the rest obtained from reference TRBV7-9 and TRBJ1-1, is as follows: DTGVSQNPRHKITKRGQNVTFRCDPISEHNRLYWYRQTLGQGPEFLTYFQNEAQLEKSRLLSDRFSAERPKGSFSTLEIQRTEQGDSAMYLCASIPGTESEAFFGQGTRLTVV.

V gene TRBV6-6 combines with J gene TRBJ1-5, with unresolved D. The CDR3 consists of 16 residues. The germline CDR1 and CDR2 sequences are MNHNY and SVGAGI (reference sequence). Deletions cut 3 bases from V and 11 bases from J, with 23 bases between. The CDR3 sequence: CASSYLFGQSLLSQHF. CDR3 bases: TGTGCCAGCAGTTATTTATTCGGGCAGAGCCTCTTGTCCCAGCATTTT.

The CDR3 DNA reads as TGTGCCAGCAGCTTACAAGGGGGCAGGGGTCAGCCCCAGCATTTT. Encoded protein: CASSLQGGRGQPQHF. The chain uses TRBV7-9 and TRBJ1-5; 7 positions agree with TRBD1. The CDR3 totals 15 residues. Unmatched junction bases numbered 7, after V lost 2 bases and J lost 6 bases. Germline assignment: CDR1 SEHNR and CDR2 FQNEAQ (reference sequence).

The CDR3 bases are TGTGCCAGCAGCTTAAACGGGGATTTCTACAATGAGCAGTTCTTC. Protein: CASSLNGDFYNEQFF. The chain is built from TRBV7-9 and TRBJ2-1; D possibly corresponds to TRBD2 (5 bases). Trimming took off 2 bases at V and 3 bases at J, with 11 bases between the two ends. Per the germline V gene, CDR1 is SEHNR and CDR2 is FQNEAQ (reference sequence). The CDR3 runs 15 residues.

This clone has only a few counts. The chain carries TRBV11-2 and TRBJ2-3; D gene uncertain. Trimming shortened V by 6 bases and J by 0 bases, and 19 bases separated the two germline ends. Germline-derived CDR1 and CDR2 are SGHAT and FQNNGV. The CDR3 totals 17 residues. DNA for the CDR3: TGTGCCAGCAGGACGTGGGGTGGGGATGCCAGCACAGATACGCAGTATTTT. Amino acid sequence: CASRTWGGDASTDTQYF. Supplemented by reference TRBV11-2 and TRBJ2-3, the full variable domain reads EAGVAQSPRYKIIEKRQSVAFWCNPISGHATLYWYQQILGQGPKLLIQFQNNGVVDDSQLPKDRFSAERLKGVDSTLKIQPAKLEDSAVYLCASRTWGGDASTDTQYFGPGTRLTVL.

The CDR3 DNA reads as TGTGCCAGCACCGTTCTGGGGTACCAAGAGACCCAGTACTTC. Translated, it gives CASTVLGYQETQYF. The V gene is TRBV7-2, the J gene TRBJ2-5; D gene ambiguous. V was shortened by 7 bases and J by 0 bases, with 12 bases between the two germline ends. This CDR3 has 14 residues. CDR1 and CDR2 (germline): SGHTA, FQGNSA.

This clone was picked up a small number of times. One end of the junction varies from germline; a read error may be responsible. The CDR3: CASTTNLGEETQYF. CDR3 DNA: TGTGCTAGCACCACAAATCTTGGGGAAGAGACCCAGTACTTC. The chain uses TRBV7-7 and TRBJ2-5; D uncertain. The germline V gene encodes CDR1 SSHAT and CDR2 FNYEAQ (reference sequence). There are 14 residues in the CDR3.

A few counts support this clone. The chain recombines TRBV14 with TRBJ2-1; a weak D match, TRBD2 (5 bases). Germline V gene sequence: CDR1 SGHDN, CDR2 FVKESK. Deletions cut 0 bases from V and 8 bases from J, with 17 bases between. This CDR3 has 16 amino acids. The CDR3, as DNA: TGTGCCAGCAGCCAAGAGACAAGGGCCTTCGGGGATGAGCAGTTCTTC. Encoded protein: CASSQETRAFGDEQFF. The full variable domain, in which reference TRBV14 and TRBJ2-1 provide the parts outside the CDR3, is EAGVTQFPSHSVIEKGQTVTLRCDPISGHDNLYWYRRVMGKEIKFLLHFVKESKQDESGMPNNRFLAERTGGTYSTLKVQPAELEDSGVYFCASSQETRAFGDEQFFGPGTRLTVL.

The CDR3 bases are TGTGCCAGCAGCGTAGGGGGCGCGGGGAACACTGAAGCTTTCTTT. The encoded protein is CASSVGGAGNTEAFF. V gene TRBV9 combines with J gene TRBJ1-1; D possibly corresponds to TRBD1 (5 bases). Per germline, CDR1 SGDLS and CDR2 YYNGEE. This CDR3 contains 15 residues. Trimming stripped 0 bases from V and 1 base from J, with 10 bases between.

In its sample, this clone was seen a few times. This sequence joins TRBV5-4 and TRBJ2-3, with D perhaps TRBD1 (6 bases). Per the germline V gene, CDR1 is SGHNT and CDR2 is YYREEE (reference sequence). Trimming removed 0 bases from V and 0 bases from J, with 14 bases in between. CDR3 size: 17 residues. CDR3 sequence reads: CASSLGAGAKSTDTQYF. The CDR3 DNA reads TGTGCCAGCAGCTTGGGGGCAGGGGCTAAAAGCACAGATACGCAGTATTTT.

The V and J genes are TRBV10-3 and TRBJ2-7; the match to TRBD2 covers 7 bases. V was pared by 6 bases and J by 0 bases, with 8 bases of the junction left unmatched. The CDR3 runs to 15 residues. The germline gives CDR1 ENHRY, CDR2 SYGVKD. The CDR3 is CAIRGDYPSSYEQYF. The CDR3 DNA sequence: TGTGCCATCAGAGGGGACTACCCTAGCTCCTACGAGCAGTACTTC.

This sequence joins TRBV2 and TRBJ1-2; 10 nucleotides line up with TRBD1. Looked up from germline, CDR1 is SNHLY and CDR2 is FYNNEI. The CDR3 length is 14 residues. Trimming cost V 3 bases and J 8 bases; bases outside gene matches: 6. The CDR3 loop is CASSERTGGQGYTF. DNA of the CDR3: TGTGCCAGCAGTGAGAGGACAGGGGGACAGGGCTACACCTTC.

This chain uses TRBV7-2 with TRBJ2-1, with TRBD2 identical over 8 bases. The germline gives CDR1 SGHTA, CDR2 FQGNSA. The ends lost 2 bases at V and 1 base at J; junction bases unmatched: 10. The CDR3 sequence is 18 residues long. CDR3 sequence reads: CASSLLGRTSPSYNEQFF. The CDR3 region has the DNA TGTGCCAGCAGCTTATTAGGGCGGACTAGCCCGTCCTACAATGAGCAGTTCTTC.

The chain recombines TRBV28 with TRBJ2-7; TRBD1 matches at 7 bases. V lost 6 bases, J lost 4 bases, and 12 bases stayed unmatched. Germline CDR1 reads MDHEN; CDR2 reads SYDVKM. CDR3 length equals 15 residues. The CDR3 is CASSSAGTDEYEQYF. The CDR3 DNA sequence: TGTGCCAGCAGCTCTGCCGGGACAGATGAATACGAGCAGTACTTC.

The chain is built from TRBV28 and TRBJ2-7; 8 positions match TRBD2. Germline V gene lookup returns CDR1 MDHEN and CDR2 SYDVKM. V lost 8 bases and J lost 3; bases outside the gene matches: 12. The CDR3 extends over 15 amino acids. The CDR3 sequence: CASLTGASGLYEQYF. The CDR3 region has the DNA TGTGCCAGCCTTACTGGAGCTAGCGGGCTCTACGAGCAGTACTTC.

The chain couples TRBV6-6 to TRBJ2-7; D not certain. This CDR3 comprises 11 residues. Trimming cost V 4 bases and J 7 bases, with 8 bases left between them. The germline CDR1 and CDR2 sequences are MNHNY and SVGAGI (reference sequence). The DNA of the CDR3 is TGTGCCAGCAGTTGGTCTACGGAGCAGTACTTC. This codes for CASSWSTEQYF.

The table lists this clone with a few counts. Other DNA sequences in the same sample also yield this CDR3. V usage is TRBV5-8 and J usage is TRBJ2-3; TRBD2 is a possible D gene (6 bases). This CDR3 is built from 15 residues. In germline, CDR1 is SGHTS, CDR2 YDEGEE. Trimming took off 5 bases at V and 2 bases at J, with 15 bases between the two ends. The CDR3 is CASRLVGGYTDTQYF. The CDR3 bases are TGTGCCAGCAGACTGGTGGGGGGATACACAGATACGCAGTATTTT. Based on the CDR3 plus reference TRBV5-8 and TRBJ2-3, the full variable domain is EAGVTQSPTHLIKTRGQQATLRCSPISGHTSVYWYQQALGLGLQFLLWYDEGEERNRGNFPPRFSGRQFPNYSSELNVNALELEDSALYLCASRLVGGYTDTQYFGPGTRLTVL.